The 18 T cell receptor beta chains below all came from one sample that was sequenced in a study of cytomegalovirus exposure and HLA in healthy donors. A multiplex PCR was run with 60 Vbeta primers and 13 Jbeta primers. Sequenced by immunoSEQ multiplex PCR; TCRdb stores in-frame clones only, minus some. The sample has 130,000 or so clones, more than 60% seen once. The sequencing sample was made of PBMCs. These receptor sequences come from a woman between 18 and 29 years old in good health and CMV-seronegative.

To note about this clone: The same CDR3 also results from other DNA sequences found in this sample. The rearrangement links TRBV2 to TRBJ2-3, with TRBD2 matching 7 bases. CDR3 size: 14 residues. Per germline, CDR1 SNHLY and CDR2 FYNNEI. J was trimmed by 2 bases and V by 4 bases; bases with no gene match: 3. The CDR3, as DNA: TGTGCCAGCAGTGGGGGGGGATCCACAGATACGCAGTATTTT. Its protein is CASSGGGSTDTQYF.

Regarding this clone: This same CDR3 is encoded by further DNA sequences in the sample. CDR3 sequence: CASRGLAGANEQFF. The CDR3 DNA is TGTGCCAGCCGCGGACTAGCGGGAGCCAATGAGCAGTTCTTC. This chain connects TRBV6-5 to TRBJ2-1, with TRBD2 matching over 13 bases. V was pared by 8 bases and J by 6 bases, with 4 bases of the junction left unmatched. The germline V gene encodes CDR1 MNHEY and CDR2 SVGAGI. The CDR3 spans 14 residues.

The CDR3 coding sequence is TGTGCCAGCAGCGTAGAGACTAGAGGTGAAAAACTGTTTTTT. As protein: CASSVETRGEKLFF. The chain is built from TRBV9 and TRBJ1-4; D remains unclear. There are 14 residues in the CDR3. V lost 0 bases to trimming and J lost 7 bases, with 10 bases between them. Germline CDR1 SGDLS, CDR2 YYNGEE.

The V gene is TRBV19, the J gene TRBJ2-2; D is unresolved. Trimming cost V 0 bases and J 0 bases, with 5 bases left between them. The CDR3 contains 15 residues. Germline assignment: CDR1 LNHDA and CDR2 SQIVND (reference sequence). The CDR3 loop reads CASSIDSANTGELFF. CDR3 DNA sequence: TGTGCCAGTAGTATAGACAGCGCGAACACCGGGGAGCTGTTTTTT.

The J gene is TRBJ2-5, the V gene TRBV2, with a tentative D call TRBD1 (5 bases). In germline, CDR1 is SNHLY, CDR2 FYNNEI. Trimming left V 8 bases short and J 13 bases short, with 20 bases between. This CDR3 has 12 amino acids. CDR3 protein: CASYTLGHSGYF. DNA for the CDR3: TGTGCCAGCTACACCCTAGGACACAGTGGGTACTTC.

There are a few counts of this clone. V gene TRBV4-1 combines with J gene TRBJ2-7; 7 nucleotides agree with TRBD2. Germline values: CDR1 MGHRA, CDR2 YSYEKL. The CDR3 has 17 amino acids. V lost 5 bases, J lost 1 base, and 14 bases stayed unmatched. The CDR3 here is CASSYQPGRELSYEQYF. As DNA, the CDR3 is TGCGCCAGCAGCTACCAACCCGGGCGGGAGCTGTCCTACGAGCAGTACTTC.

The rearrangement uses TRBV6-1 and TRBJ1-2; the match to TRBD1 covers 8 bases. The CDR3 covers 12 residues. The V segment lost 10 bases and the J segment 5 bases; nucleotides outside the gene matches: 6. CDR1 MNHNS and CDR2 SASEGT come from the germline V gene. The chain's CDR3 is CATPRTGYGYTF. CDR3 nucleotides: TGTGCCACCCCCCGGACAGGGTATGGCTACACCTTC.

The gene calls are TRBV2 and TRBJ1-2; 9 bases fit TRBD1. V was pared by 6 bases and J by 8 bases, with 7 bases of the junction left unmatched. The CDR3 runs 13 residues. Germline V gene sequence: CDR1 SNHLY, CDR2 FYNNEI. CDR3 nucleotides: TGTGCCAGCAGCCGGGACAGGGCGGAGGGCTACACCTTC. It specifies CASSRDRAEGYTF.

V gene TRBV4-1 combines with J gene TRBJ1-3; no reliable D call. The CDR3 has 15 amino acids. V shed 1 base and J shed 0 bases, with 7 bases lying between them. Germline CDR1 is MGHRA and CDR2 is YSYEKL. The CDR3 region is CASSQAGVSGNTIYF. The CDR3 bases are TGCGCCAGCAGCCAAGCTGGAGTCTCTGGAAACACCATATATTTT.

This chain connects TRBV9 to TRBJ2-7, with a possible D match to TRBD2 (5 bases). Per germline, CDR1 SGDLS and CDR2 YYNGEE. This CDR3 is 14 amino acids long. Trimming shortened V by 0 bases and J by 0 bases, and 7 bases separated the two germline ends. CDR3 bases: TGTGCCAGCAGCGTAGAGGACTTCTCCTACGAGCAGTACTTC. Amino acids: CASSVEDFSYEQYF. Full variable domain (missing parts from reference TRBV9 and TRBJ2-7): DSGVTQTPKHLITATGQRVTLRCSPRSGDLSVYWYQQSLDQGLQFLIQYYNGEERAKGNILERFSAQQFPDLHSELNLSSLELGDSALYFCASSVEDFSYEQYFGPGTRLTVT.

This rearrangement joins TRBV19 to TRBJ1-2; D is unclear. Deletions cut 5 bases from V and 6 bases from J, with 13 bases between. The CDR3 has 13 residues. The germline V gene has CDR1 LNHDA and CDR2 SQIVND (reference sequence). The CDR3 sequence is CASSLRESHGYTF. The CDR3 bases are TGTGCCAGTAGTCTCCGGGAGAGCCATGGCTACACCTTC.

V and J are TRBV5-1 and TRBJ1-3; D gene unclear. The CDR3 extends over 15 amino acids. CDR1 and CDR2 (germline): SGHRS, YFSETQ. Deletions cut 4 bases from V and 3 bases from J, with 14 bases between. The CDR3 reads CASSTGLTGGNTIYF. CDR3 DNA sequence: TGCGCCAGCAGCACCGGACTCACGGGTGGAAACACCATATATTTT.

The chain uses TRBV4-1 and TRBJ2-7; tentative D call: TRBD2 (6 bases). The V end was cut by 1 base, the J end by 1 base, with 17 bases between. The germline V gene encodes CDR1 MGHRA and CDR2 YSYEKL. The length of the CDR3 is 17 residues. The CDR3 bases are TGCGCCAGCAGCCAAGTTGTCGGGAGCACCCCTTCCTACGAGCAGTACTTC. Translation gives CASSQVVGSTPSYEQYF.

The chain couples TRBV29-1 to TRBJ2-7, with 12 positions matching TRBD1. Germline V gene lookup returns CDR1 SQVTM and CDR2 ANQGSEA. The CDR3 runs 15 residues. J gave up 0 bases and V 7 bases, and 7 bases lay outside the gene matches. For the CDR3, the DNA is TGCAGCGCCCGGGACAGGGGGCTTCACTCCTACGAGCAGTACTTC. The encoded protein is CSARDRGLHSYEQYF.

The V gene is TRBV6-5, the J gene TRBJ1-1, with D possibly TRBD1 on 5 matching bases. Trimming shortened V by 7 bases and J by 1 base, and 16 bases separated the two germline ends. The CDR3 is made up of 15 amino acids. Germline values: CDR1 MNHEY, CDR2 SVGAGI. In DNA form, the CDR3 reads TGTGCCAGCATCCACCGGGGGGGGAAGAACACTGAAGCTTTCTTT. This codes for CASIHRGGKNTEAFF.

The chain couples TRBV30 to TRBJ2-7; 10 bases match TRBD2. V dropped 2 bases and J dropped 7; count of bases not matched to a gene: 14. CDR3 length: 16 residues. Germline assignment: CDR1 GTSNPN and CDR2 SVGIG (reference sequence). CDR3 in amino acids: CAWSPGLAVGTREQYF. The CDR3 nucleotides are TGTGCCTGGAGTCCAGGACTAGCGGTCGGGACCCGGGAGCAGTACTTC.

V gene TRBV6-5 combines with J gene TRBJ2-7; 8 bases agree with TRBD2. Germline V CDR1 and CDR2: MNHEY, SVGAGI. The CDR3 extends over 13 amino acids. Trimming cost V 6 bases and J 4 bases; bases outside gene matches: 5. CDR3 coding DNA: TGTGCCAGCAGAGGACTAGCAGCGTACGAGCAGTACTTC. Amino acid sequence: CASRGLAAYEQYF.

This rearrangement joins TRBV21-1 to TRBJ2-1; the table gives TRBD2 as D, unverified against the DNA. TRBV21-1 is an annotated pseudogene. The CDR3 runs 16 residues. CDR3 nucleotides: TGTGCCAGCAGCAAAGGTTGGCGGGTGGCCTACAATGAGCAGTTCTTC. Translation: CASSKGWRVAYNEQFF.